The T cell receptor beta chain described here comes from a study of T cell repertoires in ileal Crohn's disease. CDR1 and CDR2 from the germline V gene are SEHNR and FQNEAQ (reference sequence). This CDR3 comprises 15 residues. The junction had 3 bases not matched to a gene; V was cut back by 2 bases and J by 2 bases. This clone has a handful of counts. Its antigen is unknown. Each sample's TCRB immunosequencing used 500 to 550 nanograms of biopsy DNA. Data came from immunoSEQ multiplex PCR; TCRdb stores just in-frame clones and leaves some out. The data show about 9,600 clones, 76% seen once. Study-level results: High-frequency clones were more common in sorted CD8 than CD4 cells. Endoscopic recurrence occurred in every patient whose clonality exceeded 26.8%. Compared with non-smokers, active smokers at surgery showed more clonal expansions.

This receptor was identified in an adult with Crohn's disease. The sequencing sample was made of ileal tissue. The chain uses TRBV7-9 and TRBJ1-2; 9 bases line up with TRBD1. The CDR3 region is CASSLSGQGNYGYTF. CDR3 bases: TGTGCCAGCAGCTTATCAGGACAGGGGAACTATGGCTACACCTTC.